A single sample is the source of the 11 T cell receptor beta chains below, sequenced in a study of cytomegalovirus exposure and HLA in healthy donors. The PCR contained 60 Vbeta and 13 Jbeta primers. TCRdb's copy holds only in-frame clones and misses some; the assay was immunoSEQ multiplex PCR. The table has 100,000 or so clones, 75% to 80% seen once. The specimen sequenced was PBMCs. These TCRs come from a woman aged 40 to 50 in good health and CMV-seropositive.

The rearrangement uses TRBV14 and TRBJ1-1, with unresolved D. The V and J ends lost 5 bases and 5 bases respectively, with 21 bases between them. The CDR3 contains 16 residues. Germline V gene lookup returns CDR1 SGHDN and CDR2 FVKESK. The CDR3 sequence is CASSSRLTTRGTEAFF. The CDR3 region has the DNA TGTGCCAGCAGCTCGAGACTTACCACACGGGGAACTGAAGCTTTCTTT.

CDR3 sequence reads: CASSPPGLAGLGGEQFF. CDR3 DNA: TGTGCCAGCTCACCTCCGGGACTAGCGGGACTGGGGGGGGAGCAGTTCTTC. This rearrangement joins TRBV18 to TRBJ2-1; 13 bases agree with TRBD2. The CDR3 is 17 amino acids. CDR1 is KGHSH, CDR2 LQKENI, per germline. Trimming at V came to 3 bases and at J to 10 bases, leaving 12 bases not matched to a gene.

Note on this clone: This same CDR3 is encoded by further DNA sequences in the sample. The gene calls are TRBV7-2 and TRBJ2-1; TRBD2 aligns across 9 bases. This CDR3 has 15 residues. Germline-derived CDR1 and CDR2 are SGHTA and FQGNSA. V lost 3 bases and J lost 5; bases outside the gene matches: 5. The CDR3 DNA reads as TGTGCCAGCAGCTTGACTAGCGGAGGGCACAATGAGCAGTTCTTC. Protein: CASSLTSGGHNEQFF.

The chain employs TRBV4-1 and TRBJ2-7, with 8 bases lining up with TRBD2. The length of the CDR3 is 14 residues. Looked up from germline, CDR1 is MGHRA and CDR2 is YSYEKL. Trimming took 1 base from V and 5 from J; bases not matched to a gene: 4. CDR3: CASSQGGGLDEQYF. As DNA, the CDR3 is TGCGCCAGCAGCCAAGGCGGGGGGCTGGACGAGCAGTACTTC.

This clone appeared a single time. The chain combines TRBV18 with TRBJ2-7; 7 nucleotides align to TRBD1. There are 15 residues in the CDR3. CDR1 is KGHSH, CDR2 LQKENI, per germline. V trimming: 2 bases; J trimming: 0 bases; junction bases outside the gene matches: 4. Here the CDR3 reads CASSPGDSFSYEQYF. In nucleotides, the CDR3 is TGTGCCAGCTCACCAGGGGACAGCTTCTCCTACGAGCAGTACTTC.

V gene TRBV7-3 combines with J gene TRBJ2-1; D is uncertain. The CDR3 is 13 amino acids. Germline V gives CDR1 SGHTA, CDR2 FQGTGA. The V end lost 3 bases, the J end lost 9 bases, and 12 bases lay between the germline ends. The chain's CDR3 is CASSFDIAPEQFF. CDR3 in DNA: TGTGCCAGCAGCTTCGATATAGCCCCTGAGCAGTTCTTC.

The rearrangement joins TRBV19 to TRBJ2-7, with 8 bases fitting TRBD2. Germline V gives CDR1 LNHDA, CDR2 SQIVND (reference sequence). This CDR3 comprises 15 residues. The V gene end was trimmed by 4 bases and the J gene end by 3 bases; junction bases not matched to a gene: 8. CDR3 sequence (DNA): TGTGCCAGTAGTACCGCCGCGGGGGGAATCTACGAGCAGTACTTC. This sequence encodes CASSTAAGGIYEQYF.

The chain couples TRBV10-3 to TRBJ1-1, with D possibly being TRBD1 (6 bases). Germline CDR1 and CDR2: ENHRY and SYGVKD. There are 17 residues in the CDR3. Trimming left V 2 bases short and J 0 bases short, with 16 bases between. The CDR3, as DNA: TGTGCCATCAGTGAGACAGGGAGCGAGGAGGTGAACACTGAAGCTTTCTTT. Its translation is CAISETGSEEVNTEAFF.

This clone was counted between two and nine times. Other DNA sequences in this sample translate to the same CDR3. CDR3 sequence reads: CASSRGLAGGADTQYF. CDR3 bases: TGTGCCAGCAGCAGGGGACTAGCGGGAGGGGCAGATACGCAGTATTTT. The rearrangement uses TRBV5-4 and TRBJ2-3; 16 bases map to TRBD2. The CDR3 is made up of 16 amino acids. V shed 4 bases and J 4 bases; nucleotides not matched to a gene: 3. Germline-derived CDR1 and CDR2 are SGHNT and YYREEE (reference sequence).

The chain joins TRBV6-1 to TRBJ2-7; TRBD1 matches 10 bases. This CDR3 comprises 14 residues. Trimming removed 6 bases from V and 4 bases from J; junction bases left unmatched: 6. Germline loops: CDR1 MNHNS, CDR2 SASEGT. This chain's CDR3 is CASSDRGLGYEQYF. The CDR3 DNA reads TGTGCCAGCAGCGACAGGGGGCTTGGATACGAGCAGTACTTC.

The V and J genes are TRBV29-1 and TRBJ2-7, with a possible D match to TRBD1 (6 bases). The length of the CDR3 is 14 residues. Germline V CDR1 and CDR2: SQVTM, ANQGSEA. The ends were cut back, 5 bases at V and 5 bases at J, with 19 bases in the middle. In DNA, the CDR3 is TGCAGCGTTAGGTCGGGGAGTCGGGACAACGAGCAGTACTTC. It is translated as CSVRSGSRDNEQYF.